This T cell receptor beta chain was sequenced during a study of cytomegalovirus exposure and HLA in healthy donors. This clone was seen just once. The antigen remains unidentified. Vbeta (60) and Jbeta (13) primers were used in the PCR. The repertoire was sequenced with immunoSEQ multiplex PCR; TCRdb's copy has only in-frame clones and lacks some. The sample shows about 98,000 clones, over 75% of them seen only once. General study findings and limits: V- and J-gene trimming in TCR beta was tied to a missense DCLRE1C variant by an analysis performed later. By HLA locus, TCR association rates varied in a later analysis, with DRB1 showing the most and HLA-C the fewest. Sequencing depth roughly uniform across donors was assumed in presence/absence analyses.

The sequence was obtained from a female donor in good health and CMV-seropositive. The sample comprised PBMCs.

The CDR3 bases are TGTGCCAGCAGCTTAGGGGTGGCAGGATATGGGGGCTACACCTTC. Encoded protein: CASSLGVAGYGGYTF. The chain joins TRBV7-2 to TRBJ1-2, with no clear D. With 1 base removed from V and 8 bases from J, the gap between germline ends came to 17 bases. This CDR3 is built from 15 residues. CDR1 SGHTA and CDR2 FQGNSA come from the germline V gene.